This section outlines one TCR beta chain sequence together with its context. The study recruited people aged about 18 to 95 years across roughly 23 US areas. Cohort allocation depended upon clinical history that participants reported. This specimen belongs to a study of blood T cell repertoires in COVID-19. Trimming took 4 bases from V and 1 from J, leaving 13 bases between them. CDR1 and CDR2 (germline): GTSNPN, SVGIG (reference sequence). The CDR3 has 14 amino acids. Clones were sequenced by immunoSEQ multiplex PCR, and TCRdb holds only the in-frame ones, with some missing. Counted here are 150,000 to 170,000 clones, around 80% occurring once; the ten biggest clones make up around 7.7%.

The TCR was taken from a man in his fifties or sixties who had recovered from COVID-19. The source material was PBMCs or T cells enriched from blood (not recorded which). V and J are TRBV30 and TRBJ1-1; tentatively, D is TRBD1 (5 bases). The CDR3 nucleotides are TGTGCCTGGATTTGGGAGGGGAAGAACACTGAAGCTTTCTTT. Protein: CAWIWEGKNTEAFF.